This T cell receptor beta chain was sequenced during a study of T cells in Graves' hyperthyroidism and ophthalmopathy. The sample holds a few counts of this clonotype. A junction boundary mismatches the germline segment, possibly from a read error. RNA transcripts provided the source from which TCR beta CDR3 regions were amplified. A set of HTBI primers served as the primers for a first-round RT-PCR of the TCR CDR3. TCRdb passed the multiplex PCR reads through MiXCR, listing each CDR3 protein once. The table shows about 840,000 distinct CDR3 sequences, with about 38% occurring only once. This CDR3 has 15 residues. Germline CDR1 DFQATT, CDR2 SNEGSKA (reference sequence).

The receptor was isolated from a man between 18 and 29 years old with Graves' hyperthyroidism. Source material: blood. This chain links TRBV20-1 with TRBJ1-1; 8 bases agree with TRBD1. The CDR3 is CSAISPGQVKTEAFF. In DNA, the CDR3 is TGCAGTGCAATCTCTCCGGGACAGGTGAAAACTGAAGCTTTCTTT.